These 20 T cell receptor beta chains were sequenced from one sample in a study of memory CD4+ T cells and cytomegalovirus serostatus. Assay: immunoSEQ multiplex PCR; the TCRdb copy retains only in-frame clones and omits some. The sample consists of 35,000 to 50,000 clones, about 80% of them appearing once. The sort gate was single viable CD3+CD4+CD8-CD45RO+ cells for memory CD4+ T cells. The source material was memory CD4+ T cells from blood. The receptors shown here come from an adult in good health and CMV-seronegative.

Of note for this clone: This same CDR3 is encoded by further DNA sequences in the sample. V usage is TRBV30 and J usage is TRBJ2-3; unclear D gene. V shed 1 base and J shed 5 bases, with 4 bases lying between them. Germline CDR1 is GTSNPN and CDR2 is SVGIG (reference sequence). This CDR3 region has 11 residues. CDR3 sequence (DNA): TGTGCCTGGAGTGCGAAAGATACGCAGTATTTT. Residues: CAWSAKDTQYF.

The rearrangement joins TRBV7-2 to TRBJ2-1, with 7 bases fitting TRBD1. This CDR3 contains 14 residues. Germline lookup yields CDR1 SGHTA and CDR2 FQGNSA. V shed 5 bases and J 1 base; nucleotides not matched to a gene: 2. In DNA, the CDR3 is TGTGCCAGCAGCGGGGACAGTTCCTACAATGAGCAGTTCTTC. Protein sequence: CASSGDSSYNEQFF.

This clone was recorded a few times. This rearrangement joins TRBV5-6 to TRBJ2-5; 10 nucleotides line up with TRBD2. Trimming removed 0 bases from V and 5 bases from J; junction bases left unmatched: 7. The length of the CDR3 is 16 residues. The V gene's germline CDR1 is SGHDT and CDR2 YYEEEE. CDR3 in amino acids: CASSLVASGRAETQYF. CDR3 bases: TGTGCCAGCAGCTTGGTAGCTAGCGGGAGAGCGGAGACCCAGTACTTC.

The genes are TRBV12-5 and TRBJ2-5; D is perhaps TRBD2 (5 bases). Germline values: CDR1 LGHNT, CDR2 FRNRAP. Trimming removed 6 bases from V and 2 bases from J, with 10 bases in between. The CDR3 has 13 residues. CDR3 residues: CASGEGRQETQYF. As DNA, the CDR3 is TGTGCTAGTGGCGAGGGTAGGCAAGAGACCCAGTACTTC. Together with reference TRBV12-5 and TRBJ2-5, the CDR3 gives the full variable domain: DARVTQTPRHKVTEMGQEVTMRCQPILGHNTVFWYRQTMMQGLELLAYFRNRAPLDDSGMPKDRFSAEMPDATLATLKIQPSEPRDSAVYFCASGEGRQETQYFGPGTRLLVL.

The V call is TRBV7-8, the J call TRBJ2-5; the match to TRBD1 covers 9 bases. The J call may be mistaken, given a closer DNA end match to TRBJ2-7. Germline V CDR1 and CDR2: SGHVS, FQNEAQ. This CDR3 region has 15 residues. In nucleotides, the CDR3 is TGTGCCAGCAGCTTAGTCGGGACAGGGAACGGCGAGCAGTACTTC. Encoded protein: CASSLVGTGNGEQYF.

V and J are TRBV19 and TRBJ1-5; maybe TRBD1 (6 bases). Germline-derived CDR1 and CDR2 are LNHDA and SQIVND (reference sequence). V lost 10 bases, J lost 4 bases, and 17 bases lay in between. This CDR3 spans 14 amino acids. The CDR3 nucleotides read TGTGCCATAGGGGGGTCCAGGGTGAATCAGCCCCAGCATTTT. Protein product: CAIGGSRVNQPQHF.

V and J are TRBV2 and TRBJ2-2; 8 nucleotides line up with TRBD1. Unmatched junction bases numbered 9, after V lost 8 bases and J lost 4 bases. CDR3 length: 15 residues. Germline values: CDR1 SNHLY, CDR2 FYNNEI. The CDR3 loop reads CASGQGNEGTGELFF. CDR3 bases: TGTGCCAGCGGACAGGGAAACGAGGGCACCGGGGAGCTGTTTTTT.

The chain combines TRBV5-1 with TRBJ2-3; the match to TRBD2 covers 13 bases. Germline V CDR1 and CDR2: SGHRS, YFSETQ. CDR3 length: 17 residues. The trim removed 0 bases at V and 4 bases at J, leaving 5 bases unmatched. CDR3 region: CASSLVLAGGIADTQYF. CDR3 DNA sequence: TGCGCCAGCAGCTTGGTACTAGCGGGAGGGATCGCAGATACGCAGTATTTT.

Only one count was recorded for this clone. This rearrangement joins TRBV4-1 to TRBJ1-1; D gene unclear. CDR1 MGHRA and CDR2 YSYEKL come from the germline V gene. V lost 4 bases and J 1 base, leaving 13 bases between the germline ends. The CDR3 length is 15 residues. The CDR3 bases are TGCGCCAGCAGCCCTCATGCGGCTTGGAACACTGAAGCTTTCTTT. As protein: CASSPHAAWNTEAFF.

The CDR3 sequence: CASSPTGGNYGYTF. For the CDR3, the DNA is TGTGCCAGCAGCCCCACCGGGGGGAACTATGGCTACACCTTC. This chain links TRBV11-2 with TRBJ1-2; a possible D gene is TRBD1 (5 bases). Trimming pared 5 bases from V and 2 bases from J, leaving 12 bases between. In germline, CDR1 is SGHAT, CDR2 FQNNGV. The CDR3 is 14 amino acids.

This clone was detected only a few times. The V gene is TRBV19, the J gene TRBJ1-5; D not certain. V lost 5 bases and J 5 bases, leaving 10 bases between the germline ends. The germline gives CDR1 LNHDA, CDR2 SQIVND (reference sequence). The CDR3 loop spans 13 amino acids. CDR3 sequence (DNA): TGTGCCAGTAGTGTGACCCGGTATCAGCCCCAGCATTTT. Amino acids: CASSVTRYQPQHF.

The table lists this clone with a few counts. The chain links TRBV2 to TRBJ2-6, with D unclear. The germline V gene has CDR1 SNHLY and CDR2 FYNNEI. There are 18 residues in the CDR3. Trimming took 3 bases from V and 0 from J, leaving 15 bases between them. This CDR3 is CASSDKPTLFSGANVLTF. As DNA, the CDR3 is TGTGCCAGCAGTGACAAGCCAACCCTTTTCTCTGGGGCCAACGTCCTGACTTTC.

V is TRBV19 and J is TRBJ1-1; 7 bases fit TRBD1. This CDR3 is 14 amino acids long. The V gene end was trimmed by 2 bases and the J gene end by 3 bases; junction bases not matched to a gene: 3. The germline CDR1 and CDR2 sequences are LNHDA and SQIVND (reference sequence). The CDR3 reads CASSIWTGHTEAFF. The CDR3, as DNA: TGTGCCAGTAGTATATGGACAGGCCACACTGAAGCTTTCTTT.

V and J are TRBV2 and TRBJ1-2; D gene uncertain. Per the germline V gene, CDR1 is SNHLY and CDR2 is FYNNEI. The CDR3 is 13 residues long. With 2 bases removed from V and 2 bases from J, the gap between germline ends came to 6 bases. CDR3 DNA: TGTGCCAGCAGTGAAACCCTCAACTATGGCTACACCTTC. Translated: CASSETLNYGYTF.

This chain links TRBV12-5 with TRBJ1-1; D gene unclear. CDR1 and CDR2 from the germline V gene are LGHNT and FRNRAP. V was cut by 5 bases and J by 4 bases, with 11 bases left in between. The CDR3 extends over 13 amino acids. The CDR3 loop reads CASGILAGTEAFF. The CDR3 DNA reads TGTGCTAGTGGTATACTGGCGGGCACTGAAGCTTTCTTT.

The chain links TRBV7-2 to TRBJ1-5; possible D gene TRBD1, 5 bases. This CDR3 contains 14 residues. Germline CDR1 SGHTA, CDR2 FQGNSA. Trimming stripped 7 bases from V and 8 bases from J, with 18 bases between. Here the CDR3 reads CASTNLGGKEPQHF. DNA of the CDR3: TGTGCCAGCACCAACCTGGGGGGTAAGGAGCCCCAGCATTTT.

The chain employs TRBV7-8 and TRBJ1-2, with D maybe TRBD1 (5 bases). The V end was cut by 1 base, the J end by 6 bases, with 12 bases between. CDR1 and CDR2 (germline): SGHVS, FQNEAQ. The CDR3 extends over 14 amino acids. The CDR3 sequence is CASSLVSEGNGYTF. CDR3 nucleotide sequence: TGTGCCAGCAGCTTAGTATCCGAGGGGAATGGCTACACCTTC.

The rearrangement uses TRBV7-9 and TRBJ1-4, with 7 positions matching TRBD1. CDR3 size: 19 residues. Germline lookup yields CDR1 SEHNR and CDR2 FQNEAQ (reference sequence). V gave up 5 bases and J gave up 0 bases; unmatched junction bases: 15. The CDR3 region is CASSDPIGTEPATNEKLFF. The CDR3 DNA sequence: TGTGCCAGCAGCGACCCCATCGGGACAGAACCCGCAACTAATGAAAAACTGTTTTTT.

The V and J genes are TRBV5-1 and TRBJ2-1; 11 bases line up with TRBD2. V gave up 4 bases and J gave up 8 bases; unmatched junction bases: 8. The CDR3 covers 15 residues. Germline CDR1 SGHRS, CDR2 YFSETQ. As DNA, the CDR3 is TGCGCCAGCAGCGCGTCTAGCGGGAGGATCGATGAGCAGTTCTTC. Its protein product is CASSASSGRIDEQFF.

The V and J genes are TRBV6-1 and TRBJ2-2; 10 bases line up with TRBD2. With V trimmed by 3 bases and J by 6 bases, 4 bases remained unmatched. From germline, CDR1 is MNHNS and CDR2 SASEGT. The CDR3 sequence is 15 residues long. The DNA of the CDR3 is TGTGCCAGCAGTGACCTAGCGGGAGCACCCGGGGAGCTGTTTTTT. Its protein product is CASSDLAGAPGELFF.